These 27 T cell receptor beta chains originate from one sample sequenced in a study of radiotherapy plus CTLA-4 blockade in lung cancer. Measured with immunoSEQ multiplex PCR; TCRdb has only the in-frame clones, and not every one. The table has over 30,000 clones, approximately 77% seen once. This specimen was peripheral blood, taken from a patient treated with radiotherapy plus ipilimumab. Receptors originate from a human donor with non-small cell lung cancer whose response to radiotherapy plus ipilimumab could not be evaluated.

In this sample, this clone turned up once. The rearrangement links TRBV18 to TRBJ2-3; D is possibly TRBD2 (5 bases). Per germline, CDR1 KGHSH and CDR2 LQKENI. This CDR3 spans 13 amino acids. Between the trimmed V and J ends, which lost 3 bases and 6 bases, there was a span of 10 bases. CDR3: CASSPRVPDTQYF. In nucleotides, the CDR3 is TGTGCCAGCTCACCGAGGGTCCCGGATACGCAGTATTTT. The whole variable domain, filled in from reference TRBV18 and TRBJ2-3, reads NAGVMQNPRHLVRRRGQEARLRCSPMKGHSHVYWYRQLPEEGLKFMVYLQKENIIDESGMPKERFSAEFPKEGPSILRIQQVVRGDSAAYFCASSPRVPDTQYFGPGTRLTVL.

The rearrangement joins TRBV11-2 to TRBJ1-5; tentatively, D is TRBD1 (5 bases). Per the germline V gene, CDR1 is SGHAT and CDR2 is FQNNGV. This CDR3 is built from 14 residues. The V end was cut by 5 bases, the J end by 7 bases, with 15 bases between. CDR3 residues: CASSHGGWGQPQHF. Here the CDR3 DNA reads TGTGCCAGCAGCCATGGAGGGTGGGGCCAGCCCCAGCATTTT.

This clone was seen only a few times. The V call is TRBV12-5, the J call TRBJ2-7; TRBD1 aligns across 8 bases. V lost 0 bases to trimming and J lost 3 bases; unmatched junction nucleotides: 7. The CDR3 runs 16 residues. Germline V CDR1 and CDR2: LGHNT, FRNRAP. The CDR3 sequence: CASGLVLGTGGYEQYF. For the CDR3, the DNA is TGTGCTAGTGGTTTGGTACTCGGGACAGGAGGCTACGAGCAGTACTTC.

This clone was seen once. The gene calls are TRBV18 and TRBJ2-7, with TRBD2 matching over 11 bases. Germline V gives CDR1 KGHSH, CDR2 LQKENI. With V trimmed by 3 bases and J by 0 bases, 4 bases remained unmatched. The CDR3 covers 16 residues. In nucleotides, the CDR3 is TGTGCCAGCTCACCGGCCGGGACTAGCGGCTCCTACGAGCAGTACTTC. Protein sequence: CASSPAGTSGSYEQYF.

V and J are TRBV5-1 and TRBJ2-2; TRBD2 aligns across 8 bases. Germline V gene sequence: CDR1 SGHRS, CDR2 YFSETQ. The CDR3 is made up of 15 amino acids. V shed 4 bases, J shed 3 bases, and the junction held 5 bases outside the gene matches. The CDR3 spells CASSMREAYTGELFF. The CDR3 nucleotides read TGCGCCAGCAGCATGCGGGAGGCTTACACCGGGGAGCTGTTTTTT.

J is TRBJ2-7 and V is TRBV15, with 9 bases matching TRBD1. The CDR3 extends over 16 amino acids. Per germline, CDR1 LNHNV and CDR2 YYDKDF (reference sequence). Trimming at V came to 3 bases and at J to 4 bases, leaving 10 bases not matched to a gene. CDR3 amino acids: CATSRAGTGSRYEQYF. The CDR3 coding sequence is TGTGCCACCAGCAGGGCCGGGACAGGGTCAAGGTACGAGCAGTACTTC.

This sequence joins TRBV2 and TRBJ1-1; the D is unclear. Germline V gene lookup returns CDR1 SNHLY and CDR2 FYNNEI. The V end was cut by 6 bases, the J end by 0 bases, with 8 bases between. This CDR3 is built from 13 residues. The CDR3 region is CASRISMNTEAFF. DNA of the CDR3: TGTGCCAGCAGAATTAGTATGAACACTGAAGCTTTCTTT. The whole variable domain, filled in from reference TRBV2 and TRBJ1-1, reads EPEVTQTPSHQVTQMGQEVILRCVPISNHLYFYWYRQILGQKVEFLVSFYNNEISEKSEIFDDQFSVERPDGSNFTLKIRSTKLEDSAMYFCASRISMNTEAFFGQGTRLTVV.

This chain connects TRBV10-3 to TRBJ2-2; TRBD2 is a possible D gene (5 bases). Trimming left V 0 bases short and J 5 bases short, with 10 bases between. This CDR3 comprises 15 residues. The germline V gene encodes CDR1 ENHRY and CDR2 SYGVKD. The CDR3 is CAISESTTDTGELFF. DNA of the CDR3: TGTGCCATCAGTGAGTCGACTACCGATACCGGGGAGCTGTTTTTT.

The chain links TRBV9 to TRBJ2-7; TRBD2 might be the D (5 bases). The CDR3 extends over 14 amino acids. Trimming shortened V by 0 bases and J by 0 bases, and 7 bases separated the two germline ends. CDR1 SGDLS and CDR2 YYNGEE come from the germline V gene. The CDR3 DNA sequence: TGTGCCAGCAGCGTAGTCAGCGGCTCCTACGAGCAGTACTTC. As protein: CASSVVSGSYEQYF.

This rearrangement joins TRBV7-9 to TRBJ2-6; the match to TRBD2 covers 7 bases. V trimming: 5 bases; J trimming: 0 bases; junction bases outside the gene matches: 13. The germline gives CDR1 SEHNR, CDR2 FQNEAQ (reference sequence). The CDR3 length is 19 residues. CDR3: CASSPHGTTLGSGANVLTF. The CDR3 DNA reads TGTGCCAGCAGCCCACATGGGACTACCCTAGGCTCTGGGGCCAACGTCCTGACTTTC.

The chain employs TRBV5-1 and TRBJ2-7; 10 bases are shared with TRBD1. The ends lost 0 bases at V and 5 bases at J; junction bases unmatched: 8. The CDR3 is 16 residues long. Germline values: CDR1 SGHRS, CDR2 YFSETQ. The DNA of the CDR3 is TGCGCCAGCAGCTTGGACCCGGGACAGGGGTTCAACGAGCAGTACTTC. Its translation is CASSLDPGQGFNEQYF.

The genes are TRBV7-2 and TRBJ1-1, with D possibly TRBD1 on 5 matching bases. The V gene lost 3 bases and the J gene lost 4 bases, with 12 bases spanning the gap. The CDR3 sequence is 14 residues long. In germline, CDR1 is SGHTA, CDR2 FQGNSA. The CDR3 DNA sequence: TGTGCCAGCAGCTTCGAAGGGGTGGGCACTGAAGCTTTCTTT. Amino acid sequence: CASSFEGVGTEAFF.

The rearrangement joins TRBV10-3 to TRBJ2-4, with D maybe TRBD1 (5 bases). There are 14 residues in the CDR3. Per germline, CDR1 ENHRY and CDR2 SYGVKD. V lost 0 bases and J 6 bases, leaving 9 bases between the germline ends. The CDR3 DNA is TGTGCCATCAGTGAGTCAGACAGACCAAACATTCAGTACTTC. This encodes CAISESDRPNIQYF.

This sequence joins TRBV6-1 and TRBJ2-7; maybe TRBD1 (5 bases). The V gene lost 4 bases and the J gene lost 3 bases, with 13 bases spanning the gap. Germline V CDR1 and CDR2: MNHNS, SASEGT. The CDR3 has 14 amino acids. The CDR3 DNA reads TGTGCCAGCAGTGGGGAAGGACACCACTACGAGCAGTACTTC. Translated: CASSGEGHHYEQYF.

The V and J genes are TRBV4-1 and TRBJ1-5; no clear D. Trimming stripped 0 bases from V and 3 bases from J, with 15 bases between. The length of the CDR3 is 17 residues. CDR1 MGHRA and CDR2 YSYEKL come from the germline V gene. For the CDR3, the DNA is TGCGCCAGCAGCCAAGATCGGTCAGGAGGCACCAATCAGCCCCAGCATTTT. As protein: CASSQDRSGGTNQPQHF.

This CDR3 is CAWSPIGQANSGANVLTF. The CDR3 DNA reads as TGTGCCTGGAGCCCGATCGGACAGGCTAACTCTGGGGCCAACGTCCTGACTTTC. The V and J genes are TRBV30 and TRBJ2-6, with 7 bases identical to TRBD1. This CDR3 is built from 18 residues. Unmatched junction bases numbered 11, after V lost 3 bases and J lost 0 bases. The V gene's germline CDR1 is GTSNPN and CDR2 SVGIG (reference sequence).

The chain employs TRBV19 and TRBJ1-5, with TRBD1 matching 11 bases. The ends lost 5 bases at V and 4 bases at J; junction bases unmatched: 4. Germline values: CDR1 LNHDA, CDR2 SQIVND (reference sequence). CDR3 length: 15 residues. The CDR3 is CASSSGQGGNQPQHF. In DNA, the CDR3 is TGTGCCAGTAGTTCGGGACAGGGGGGAAATCAGCCCCAGCATTTT.

This clone showed up just a few times. The rearrangement joins TRBV6-6 to TRBJ2-7; 7 positions agree with TRBD1. The CDR3 contains 13 residues. Per germline, CDR1 MNHNY and CDR2 SVGAGI (reference sequence). The trim removed 6 bases at V and 2 bases at J, leaving 4 bases unmatched. The CDR3 DNA reads as TGTGCCAGCAGGCAAGGACAGGCCTACGAGCAGTACTTC. Encoded protein: CASRQGQAYEQYF.

V gene TRBV7-9 combines with J gene TRBJ2-5; 8 nucleotides match TRBD1. Germline V lookup: CDR1 SEHNR, CDR2 FQNEAQ (reference sequence). The CDR3 length is 16 residues. J gave up 4 bases and V 1 base, and 8 bases lay outside the gene matches. CDR3 sequence (DNA): TGTGCCAGCAGCTTAGGGTGGACAGGGTTTGGAGAGACCCAGTACTTC. Translated: CASSLGWTGFGETQYF.

This clone was counted only a few times. The chain joins TRBV11-2 to TRBJ2-1, with 8 bases identical to TRBD2. This CDR3 spans 16 amino acids. The V and J ends lost 2 bases and 3 bases, in that order; junction bases with no gene match: 6. CDR1 is SGHAT and CDR2 is FQNNGV in the germline V gene. In nucleotides, the CDR3 is TGTGCCAGCAGCTTAAGAGCCGGGACTAGCTACAATGAGCAGTTCTTC. Residues: CASSLRAGTSYNEQFF.

The chain employs TRBV7-6 and TRBJ1-2; the match to TRBD1 covers 7 bases. Per germline, CDR1 SGHVS and CDR2 FNYEAQ. V gave up 2 bases and J gave up 6 bases; unmatched junction bases: 3. The CDR3 is made up of 13 amino acids. The CDR3, as DNA: TGTGCCAGCAGCTTATCACAGGGGAATGGCTACACCTTC. It specifies CASSLSQGNGYTF.

This clone showed up just once. This chain connects TRBV6-1 to TRBJ1-2, with 11 bases matching TRBD1. Germline assignment: CDR1 MNHNS and CDR2 SASEGT. Trimming at V came to 7 bases and at J to 6 bases, leaving 7 bases not matched to a gene. This CDR3 comprises 14 residues. Here the CDR3 reads CASNSPGQGDGYTF. DNA for the CDR3: TGTGCCAGCAACTCTCCGGGACAGGGGGATGGCTACACCTTC.

The table lists this clone with a few counts. The genes are TRBV27 and TRBJ2-2; 9 bases are a match to TRBD2. This CDR3 is 22 amino acids long. V shed 6 bases, J shed 6 bases, and the junction held 29 bases outside the gene matches. Germline V CDR1 and CDR2: MNHEY, SMNVEV (reference sequence). The CDR3 DNA follows: TGTGCCAGCAGGCCCTCAGGGTGGCGGGAGGGAAGAGGAATGACTCTGGCCGGGGAGCTGTTTTTT. Amino acids: CASRPSGWREGRGMTLAGELFF.

The chain links TRBV18 to TRBJ2-5; 10 nucleotides match TRBD1. Germline lookup yields CDR1 KGHSH and CDR2 LQKENI. The CDR3 is 15 residues long. The V gene end was trimmed by 3 bases and the J gene end by 0 bases; junction bases not matched to a gene: 1. CDR3 residues: CASSPGQGNQETQYF. In nucleotides, the CDR3 is TGTGCCAGCTCACCGGGACAGGGGAACCAAGAGACCCAGTACTTC.

The chain joins TRBV5-1 to TRBJ2-1, with 12 bases aligning to TRBD2. The CDR3 sequence is 17 residues long. Germline V lookup: CDR1 SGHRS, CDR2 YFSETQ. V shed 0 bases and J 6 bases; nucleotides not matched to a gene: 7. The CDR3 loop is CASSLGTGTSGLNEQFF. CDR3 sequence (DNA): TGCGCCAGCAGCTTGGGAACCGGGACTAGCGGGCTCAATGAGCAGTTCTTC.

The chain has TRBV4-3 and TRBJ2-2; no clear D gene. V lost 1 base and J 6 bases, leaving 9 bases between the germline ends. CDR1 is LGHNA and CDR2 is YSLEER in the germline V gene. The CDR3 totals 14 residues. The CDR3 spells CASSQVNVPGELFF. The CDR3 DNA reads as TGCGCCAGCAGCCAAGTTAATGTTCCCGGGGAGCTGTTTTTT.

J is TRBJ2-7 and V is TRBV27; TRBD2 aligns across 9 bases. The CDR3 length is 15 residues. V dropped 3 bases and J dropped 0; count of bases not matched to a gene: 3. Germline V gene sequence: CDR1 MNHEY, CDR2 SMNVEV (reference sequence). CDR3 amino acids: CASSFLAGSSYEQYF. In nucleotides, the CDR3 is TGTGCCAGCAGTTTCCTAGCGGGGAGCTCCTACGAGCAGTACTTC.